The entry below gives a single TCR beta chain sequence along with its context. The antigen is undetermined. These data come from a study of metastatic and nonmetastatic thyroid tumors. Overall study findings and caveats: When malignant thyroid tumors were compared with benign nodules, TCR beta diversity was reportedly significantly higher in the malignant tumors. This held in both blood and tumor samples.

Thyroid surgery took place with no prior treatment in any patient. TCRdb re-processed the PCR reads through MiXCR. This sample has tens of thousands of clones, with about 18% found just once. This TCR was recovered from a male donor with papillary thyroid cancer or a benign thyroid nodule (not recorded which). Some clones in this sample may be carry-over from other donors' samples. What was sequenced was blood.

DNA of the CDR3: TGTGCCAGCAGCTTTGTAGGCGGGAGGAACAATGAGCAGTTCTTC. It encodes CASSFVGGRNNEQFF. The rearrangement links TRBV11-2 to TRBJ2-1, with TRBD2 matching 8 bases. V lost 3 bases to trimming and J lost 5 bases; unmatched junction nucleotides: 6. CDR1 and CDR2 from the germline V gene are SGHAT and FQNNGV. The CDR3 is 15 residues long.